This is a list of T cell receptor beta chains from one sample in a study of blood T cells in healthy people across ages. Using its own MiXCR run on the 5' RACE reads, TCRdb lists one record per CDR3 protein. Of around 500,000 distinct CDR3 sequences detected, roughly 48% appear once; the ten largest clones hold about 26%. The sequenced sample was blood. The source is a man older than 75 in good health. Each CDR3 is given with its conserved first and last residue. The D gene is left open where the match is weak. Clone size is not always given. Where it is, it says once, few, many or a class for expanded clones.

d_call j_call clone_size v_call cdr3_aa cdr3_nt
. TRBJ2-1 few TRBV4-3 CASSQDFRNEQFF TGCGCCAGCAGCCAAGATTTCCGAAATGAGCAGTTCTTC
. TRBJ2-3 many TRBV15 CATSRDRAVTDTQYF TGTGCCACCAGCAGAGACAGGGCCGTCACAGATACGCAGTATTTT
TRBD1 TRBJ2-7 many TRBV6-5 CASRRTGLHEQYF TGTGCCAGCAGAAGGACAGGGTTACACGAGCAGTACTTC
TRBD1 TRBJ2-6 once TRBV4-3 CASSQRQGTGANVLTF TGCGCCAGCAGCCAAAGACAGGGTACTGGGGCCAACGTCCTGACTTTC
. TRBJ2-4 . TRBV15 CATSRDGLSEQYF TGTGCCACCAGCAGAGATGGGTTGAGTGAGCAGTACTTC
. TRBJ2-5 . TRBV20-1 CSTALTHRGTQYF TGCAGTACTGCCCTGACCCACCGAGGGACCCAGTACTTC
. TRBJ2-1 few TRBV12-3/TRBV12-4 CASSLVMPNEQFF TGTGCCAGCAGTTTAGTAATGCCCAATGAGCAGTTCTTC
. TRBJ1-2 . TRBV7-9 CASSLGTPSYGYTF TGTGCCAGCAGCTTAGGTACACCTAGCTATGGCTACACCTTC
TRBD2 TRBJ2-4 . TRBV6-1 CASSEALLGRGIQYF TGTGCCAGCAGTGAAGCGCTTCTGGGGAGGGGCATTCAGTACTTC
. TRBJ2-7 once TRBV28 CAGSSAYEQYF TGTGCCGGCAGTTCAGCCTACGAGCAGTACTTC
TRBD2 TRBJ2-6 . TRBV7-2 CASTLRRGSSGANVLTF TGTGCCAGCACCTTACGGCGGGGGAGCTCTGGGGCCAACGTCCTGACTTTC
. TRBJ1-4 . TRBV20-1 CSAARGGEKLFF TGCAGTGCTGCGAGGGGTGGCGAAAAACTGTTTTTT
. TRBJ2-5 . TRBV14 CASSQRSDGWTGETQYF TGTGCCAGCAGCCAGCGGTCGGACGGCTGGACCGGAGAGACCCAGTACTTC
TRBD1 TRBJ2-4 few TRBV7-8 CASSLVPQDRAIAKNIQYF TGTGCCAGCAGCTTAGTCCCTCAGGACAGGGCGATAGCCAAAAACATTCAGTACTTC
TRBD1 TRBJ2-7 few TRBV5-1 CASSLVEGPGQGSYEQYF TGCGCCAGCAGCTTGGTAGAGGGACCGGGACAGGGGAGTTACGAGCAGTACTTC
. TRBJ2-5 few TRBV5-1 CASSLLELETQYF TGCGCCAGCAGCTTGCTGGAGCTTGAGACCCAGTACTTC
TRBD2 TRBJ2-7 . TRBV7-2 CASSLAGGSSYEQYF TGTGCCAGCAGCTTAGCAGGCGGGAGCTCCTACGAGCAGTACTTC
. TRBJ1-1 . TRBV15 CATSRDLGGDTEAFF TGTGCCACCAGCAGAGATCTCGGCGGAGACACTGAAGCTTTCTTT
. TRBJ2-3 . TRBV20-1 CSARITGRSTDTQYF TGCAGTGCTAGGATTACAGGGAGGAGCACAGATACGCAGTATTTT
TRBD1 TRBJ2-1 . TRBV5-1 CASSWAGQGAGNEQFF TGCGCCAGCAGCTGGGCTGGGCAGGGGGCTGGCAATGAGCAGTTCTTC
TRBD1 TRBJ2-5 few TRBV29-1 CSARDRAFETQYF TGCAGCGCCCGCGACAGGGCCTTCGAGACCCAGTACTTC
. TRBJ2-5 . TRBV14 CASSRRDTETQYF TGTGCCAGCAGCCGCCGGGACACAGAGACCCAGTACTTC
. TRBJ2-7 . TRBV28 CASSLWRDGTYEQYF TGTGCCAGCAGTTTATGGAGGGACGGGACCTACGAGCAGTACTTC
TRBD1 TRBJ2-7 . TRBV9 CASSPQGAGNYEQYF TGTGCCAGCAGCCCGCAGGGGGCGGGGAACTACGAGCAGTACTTC
TRBD2 TRBJ2-7 . TRBV29-1 CSVETGGAAYEQYF TGCAGCGTTGAAACGGGGGGGGCTGCTTACGAGCAGTACTTC